The 4 T cell receptor beta chains given below trace back to one sample, sequenced in a study of shared clonotypes between healthy human individuals. Here immunoSEQ multiplex PCR was the method, and the copy in TCRdb shows in-frame clones only, minus some. The sample records about half a million clones, 60% to 85% being singletons. Sequencing used PBMCs. The receptors here all came from a woman aged 40 to 55 in good health. Some clones in this sample may be carry-over from other donors' samples.

The rearrangement links TRBV27 to TRBJ2-7, with D perhaps being TRBD1 or TRBD2 (5 bases each). V lost 4 bases to trimming and J lost 7 bases, with 14 bases between them. The germline V gene has CDR1 MNHEY and CDR2 SMNVEV (reference sequence). This CDR3 has 13 amino acids. The chain's CDR3 is CASSSLTKGEQYF. As DNA, the CDR3 is TGTGCCAGCAGTTCGTTGACTAAGGGGGAGCAGTACTTC.

CDR3 loop: CASSTGTSVYEQYF. The CDR3 DNA sequence: TGTGCCAGCAGTACCGGGACTAGCGTCTACGAGCAGTACTTC. This rearrangement joins TRBV28 to TRBJ2-7; 10 bases map to TRBD2. Germline CDR1 and CDR2: MDHEN and SYDVKM. With 5 bases clipped from V and 3 bases from J, the junction kept 4 bases outside the gene matches. The CDR3 sequence is 14 residues long.

V usage is TRBV27 and J usage is TRBJ2-1, with 8 bases that match TRBD1. Germline V gives CDR1 MNHEY, CDR2 SMNVEV (reference sequence). CDR3 length: 15 residues. The V gene end was trimmed by 5 bases and the J gene end by 2 bases; junction bases not matched to a gene: 5. CDR3 coding DNA: TGTGCCAGCAGTCCCGGGACAGGTACCTACAATGAGCAGTTCTTC. It is translated as CASSPGTGTYNEQFF.

The V gene is TRBV5-1, the J gene TRBJ1-2; D is possibly TRBD1 (5 bases). Trimming pared 4 bases from V and 8 bases from J, leaving 18 bases between. The CDR3 contains 14 residues. CDR1 and CDR2 (germline): SGHRS, YFSETQ. CDR3 bases: TGCGCCAGCAGCCAGGAGCGGGGGTCAGGGGGCTACACCTTC. Amino acids: CASSQERGSGGYTF.